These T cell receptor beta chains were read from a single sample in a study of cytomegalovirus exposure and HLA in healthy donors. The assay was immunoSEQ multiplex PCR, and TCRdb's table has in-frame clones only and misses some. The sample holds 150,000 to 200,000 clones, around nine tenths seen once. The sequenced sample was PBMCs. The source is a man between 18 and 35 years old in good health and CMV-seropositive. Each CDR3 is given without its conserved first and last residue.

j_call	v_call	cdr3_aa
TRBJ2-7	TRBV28	ASSRLAGVSYEQY
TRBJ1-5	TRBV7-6	ASSLDSGINQPQH
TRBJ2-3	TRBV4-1	ASSQGGGWNPSSTDTQY
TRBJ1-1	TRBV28	ASSLPTTEAF
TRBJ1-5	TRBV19	ASSMSPIMLGQPQH
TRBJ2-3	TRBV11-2	ATGQGRTDTQY
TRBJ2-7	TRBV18	ASSPITSVAYEQY
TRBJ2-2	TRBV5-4	ASSLAPGANTGELF
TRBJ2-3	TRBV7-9	ASSSPNIQSDTQY
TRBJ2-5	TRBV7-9	ASSFGHPKGETQY
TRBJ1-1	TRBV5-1	ASSSTGWNTEAF
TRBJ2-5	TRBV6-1	ASSEGWRGETQY
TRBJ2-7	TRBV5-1	ASSLAGTGAYEQY
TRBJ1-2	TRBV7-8	ASTPGGTNYGYT
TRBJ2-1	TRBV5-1	ASSFLGKDNEQF
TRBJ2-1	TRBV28	ASSLVHGVRVGSYNEQF
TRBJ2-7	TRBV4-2	ASSQGYSFEQY
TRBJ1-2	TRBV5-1	ASSNKTGGANYGYT
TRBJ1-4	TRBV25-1	ASSAGQGAATNEKLF
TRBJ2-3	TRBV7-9	ASSLAIEGTQY
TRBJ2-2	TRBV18	ASSPGGPRAF
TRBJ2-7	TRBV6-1	ASRKTGGSYEQY
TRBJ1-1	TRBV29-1	SVIPGTGLLSGAF
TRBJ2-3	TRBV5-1	ASSLGREATDTQY
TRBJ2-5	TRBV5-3	ARSNRDRLAGGHNQETQY
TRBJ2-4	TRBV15	ATSMRQMGIQY
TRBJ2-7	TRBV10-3	AISAEIGTAYEQY
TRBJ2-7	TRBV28	ASSFLRGEQY
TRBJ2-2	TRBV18	ASSPTGSGELF
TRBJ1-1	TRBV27	ASSPSEGAEAF
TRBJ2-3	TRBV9	ASSPGASGKDTQY
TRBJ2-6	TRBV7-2	ASSYGGLAGTGANVLT
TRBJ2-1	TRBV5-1	ASSLVGSSYNEQF
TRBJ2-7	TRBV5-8	ASSTGGYSYEQY
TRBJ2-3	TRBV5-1	ASSLAGSTDTQY
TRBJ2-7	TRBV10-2	ASSEPSENYEQY
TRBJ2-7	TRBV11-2	ASSFGVTGGGYEQY
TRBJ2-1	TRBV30	AWSVGGSPYNEQF
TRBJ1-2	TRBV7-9	ASSRRTGFYGYT
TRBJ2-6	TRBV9	ASSLQGSGANVLT
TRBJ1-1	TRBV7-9	ASSLESPQDTEAF
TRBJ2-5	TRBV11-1	ASSSGGLAMETQY
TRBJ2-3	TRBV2	ASRGLAGGLSDTQY
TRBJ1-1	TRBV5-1	ASSGRGQGLQNTEAF
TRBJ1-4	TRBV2	ASGSRGGGSNEKLF
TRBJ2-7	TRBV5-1	ASSPLPSSYEQY